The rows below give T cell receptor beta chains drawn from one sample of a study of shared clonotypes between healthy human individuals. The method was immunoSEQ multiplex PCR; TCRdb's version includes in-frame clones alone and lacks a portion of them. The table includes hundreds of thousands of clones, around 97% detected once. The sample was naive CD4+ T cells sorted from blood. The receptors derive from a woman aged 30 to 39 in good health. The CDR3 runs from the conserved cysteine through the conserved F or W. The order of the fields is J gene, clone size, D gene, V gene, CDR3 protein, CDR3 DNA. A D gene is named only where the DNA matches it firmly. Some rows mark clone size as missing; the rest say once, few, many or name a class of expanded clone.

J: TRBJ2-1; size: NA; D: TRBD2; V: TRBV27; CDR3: CASFPQGGRSPENEQFF; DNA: TGTGCCAGCTTTCCCCAGGGCGGGAGGAGCCCGGAGAATGAGCAGTTCTTC
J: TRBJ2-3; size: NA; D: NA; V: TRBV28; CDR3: CASGSGTDTQYF; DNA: TGTGCCAGCGGGAGTGGTACAGATACGCAGTATTTT
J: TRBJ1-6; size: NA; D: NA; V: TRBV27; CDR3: CASTHLRDMGNSPLHF; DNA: TGTGCCAGCACCCACCTCCGGGACATGGGGAATTCACCCCTCCACTTT
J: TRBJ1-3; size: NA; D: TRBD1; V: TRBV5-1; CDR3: CASSSTGTGSGNTIYF; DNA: TGCGCCAGCAGCAGCACCGGGACAGGCTCTGGAAACACCATATATTTT
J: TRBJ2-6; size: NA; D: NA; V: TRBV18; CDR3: CASSPGDGANVLTF; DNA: TGTGCCAGCTCCCCTGGAGACGGGGCCAACGTCCTGACTTTC
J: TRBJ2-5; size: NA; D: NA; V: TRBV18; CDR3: CASSPRAQETQYF; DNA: TGTGCCAGCTCACCACGGGCGCAAGAGACCCAGTACTTC
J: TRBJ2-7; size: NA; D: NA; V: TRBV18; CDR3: CASSPSVSSEAYEQYF; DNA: TGTGCCAGCTCACCTTCGGTCTCTAGCGAGGCCTACGAGCAGTACTTC
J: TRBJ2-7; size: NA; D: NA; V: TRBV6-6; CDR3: CASSYSTLGSEQYF; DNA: TGTGCCAGCAGTTACTCGACGTTGGGAAGCGAGCAGTACTTC
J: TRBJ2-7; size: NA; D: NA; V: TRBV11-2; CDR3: CASSPRGEQYF; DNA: TGTGCCAGCAGCCCAAGGGGGGAGCAGTACTTC
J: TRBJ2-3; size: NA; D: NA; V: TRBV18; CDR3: CASSPRPGPDTQYF; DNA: TGTGCCAGCTCCCCGCGACCGGGGCCGGATACGCAGTATTTT
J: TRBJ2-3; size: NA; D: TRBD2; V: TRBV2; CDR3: CAIAPVAGSTDTQYF; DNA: TGTGCCATCGCCCCAGTAGCGGGGAGCACAGATACGCAGTATTTT
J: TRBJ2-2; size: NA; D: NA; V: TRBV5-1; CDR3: CASSWRDTGELFF; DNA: TGCGCCAGCAGCTGGAGGGACACCGGGGAGCTGTTTTTT
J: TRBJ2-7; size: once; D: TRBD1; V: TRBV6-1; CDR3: CASSDRDRDYEQYF; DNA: TGTGCCAGCAGTGATCGGGACAGGGACTACGAGCAGTACTTC
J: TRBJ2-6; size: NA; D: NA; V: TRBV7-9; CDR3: CASSPGGGSGANVLTF; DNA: TGTGCCAGCAGCCCCGGTGGAGGGTCCGGGGCCAACGTCCTGACTTTC
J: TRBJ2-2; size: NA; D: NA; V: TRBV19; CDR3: CASSIIGGPNTGELFF; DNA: TGTGCCAGTAGTATAATAGGCGGGCCGAACACCGGGGAGCTGTTTTTT
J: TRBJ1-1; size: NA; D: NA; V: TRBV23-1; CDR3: CASSQSPQGSAFF; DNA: TGCGCCAGCAGTCAATCCCCTCAGGGTTCAGCTTTCTTT
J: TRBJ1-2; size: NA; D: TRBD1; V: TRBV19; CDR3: CASSRHRGQGDGYTF; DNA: TGTGCCAGTAGTAGACACCGCGGACAGGGTGATGGCTACACCTTC
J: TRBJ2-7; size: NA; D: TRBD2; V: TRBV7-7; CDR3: CASSFGLADEQYF; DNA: TGTGCCAGCAGCTTCGGACTAGCGGACGAGCAGTACTTC
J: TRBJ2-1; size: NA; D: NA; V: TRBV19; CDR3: CASSIGGDNEQFF; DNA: TGTGCCAGTAGTATTGGCGGGGACAATGAGCAGTTCTTC
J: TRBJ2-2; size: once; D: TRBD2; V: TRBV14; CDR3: CASSQEWLAGDTGELFF; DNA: TGTGCCAGCAGCCAAGAATGGCTAGCGGGAGATACCGGGGAGCTGTTTTTT
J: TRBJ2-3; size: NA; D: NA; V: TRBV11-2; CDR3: CASSLGVDTQYF; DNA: TGTGCCAGCAGCTTAGGGGTGGATACGCAGTATTTT
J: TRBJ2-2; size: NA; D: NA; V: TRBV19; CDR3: CASSILAGDSGELFF; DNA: TGTGCCAGTAGTATACTGGCAGGGGATTCGGGGGAGCTGTTTTTT
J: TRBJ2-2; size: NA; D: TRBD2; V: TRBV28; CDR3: CASITTATSGNFGELFF; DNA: TGTGCCAGCATAACAACAGCGACTAGCGGGAATTTCGGGGAGCTGTTTTTT
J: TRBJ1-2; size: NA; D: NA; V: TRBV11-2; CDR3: CASSSRGAGNHQGYTF; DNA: TGTGCCAGCAGCTCACGGGGGGCAGGAAACCACCAGGGCTACACCTTC
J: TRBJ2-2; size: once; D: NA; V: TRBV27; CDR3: CASSSRGADNTGELFF; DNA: TGTGCCAGCAGTTCCCGGGGAGCCGATAACACCGGGGAGCTGTTTTTT
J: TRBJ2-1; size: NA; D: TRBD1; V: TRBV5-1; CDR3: CASSIVDRSSNEQFF; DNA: TGCGCCAGCAGCATAGTGGACAGGTCTAGCAATGAGCAGTTCTTC
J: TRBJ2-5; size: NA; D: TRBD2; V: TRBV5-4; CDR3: CASSGTSGGFQETQYF; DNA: TGTGCCAGCAGTGGGACTAGCGGAGGGTTCCAAGAGACCCAGTACTTC
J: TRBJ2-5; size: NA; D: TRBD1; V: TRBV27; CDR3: CASNSGTGRETQYF; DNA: TGTGCCAGCAATTCCGGGACAGGCCGAGAGACCCAGTACTTC
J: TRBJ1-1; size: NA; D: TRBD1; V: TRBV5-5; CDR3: CASSLLYARGAEAFF; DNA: TGTGCCAGCAGCCTCCTTTATGCCAGGGGGGCTGAAGCTTTCTTT
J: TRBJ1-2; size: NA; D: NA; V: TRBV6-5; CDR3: CASSYSIMGYGYTF; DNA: TGTGCCAGCAGTTACTCGATAATGGGGTATGGCTACACCTTC
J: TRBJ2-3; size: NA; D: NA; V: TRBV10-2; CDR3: CASSSDSTDTQYF; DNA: TGCGCCAGCAGCTCGGACAGCACAGATACGCAGTATTTT
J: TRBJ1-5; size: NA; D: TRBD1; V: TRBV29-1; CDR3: CSVTGTGEGDSNQPQHF; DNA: TGCAGCGTTACCGGGACAGGGGAGGGCGATAGCAATCAGCCCCAGCATTTT
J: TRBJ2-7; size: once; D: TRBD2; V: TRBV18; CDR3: CASSPLAGSSYEQYF; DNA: TGTGCCAGCTCACCCCTAGCGGGTAGCTCCTACGAGCAGTACTTC
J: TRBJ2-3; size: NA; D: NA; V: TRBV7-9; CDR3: CASSLASDTQYF; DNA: TGTGCCAGCAGCTTAGCTTCAGATACGCAGTATTTT
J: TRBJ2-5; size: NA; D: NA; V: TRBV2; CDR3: CASGKRDGRETQYF; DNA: TGTGCCAGCGGAAAGAGGGACGGGCGGGAGACCCAGTACTTC
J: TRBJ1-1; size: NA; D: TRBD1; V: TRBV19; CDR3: CASSIGDREAFF; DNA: TGTGCCAGTAGTATAGGGGACAGAGAAGCTTTCTTT
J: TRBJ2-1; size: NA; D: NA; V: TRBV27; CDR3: CASSSRLVRHNSYNEQFF; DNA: TGTGCCAGCAGTTCCCGCCTCGTTAGACACAACTCCTACAATGAGCAGTTCTTC
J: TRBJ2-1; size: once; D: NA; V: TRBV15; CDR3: CATSRIDGSSYNEQFF; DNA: TGTGCCACCAGCAGAATCGACGGGAGCTCCTACAATGAGCAGTTCTTC
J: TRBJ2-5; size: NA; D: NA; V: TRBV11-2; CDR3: CASSLVSETQYF; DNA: TGTGCCAGCAGCTTAGTGTCGGAGACCCAGTACTTC
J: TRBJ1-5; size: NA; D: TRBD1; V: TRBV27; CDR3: CASSLRQGLNQPQHF; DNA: TGTGCCAGCAGTCTCCGACAGGGCCTCAATCAGCCCCAGCATTTT
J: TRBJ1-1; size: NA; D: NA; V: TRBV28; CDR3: CASRPIRIQETEAFF; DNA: TGTGCCAGCAGACCCATCCGAATACAGGAAACTGAAGCTTTCTTT
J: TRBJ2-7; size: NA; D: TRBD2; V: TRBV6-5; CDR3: CASSRTGTNALEQYF; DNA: TGTGCCAGCAGCCGCACCGGGACTAACGCCTTGGAGCAGTACTTC
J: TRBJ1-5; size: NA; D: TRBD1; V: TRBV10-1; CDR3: CASSEVTGGGNQPQHF; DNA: TGCGCCAGCAGTGAGGTGACAGGGGGAGGAAATCAGCCCCAGCATTTT
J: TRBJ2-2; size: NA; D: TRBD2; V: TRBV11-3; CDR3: CASSLGGLADTGELFF; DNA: TGTGCCAGCAGCTTAGGGGGACTAGCGGACACCGGGGAGCTGTTTTTT
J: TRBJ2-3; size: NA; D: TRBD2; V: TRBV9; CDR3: CASSVAGLALPDTQYF; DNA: TGTGCCAGCAGCGTAGCGGGACTAGCGCTACCAGATACGCAGTATTTT
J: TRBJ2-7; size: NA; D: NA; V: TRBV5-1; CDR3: CASSLGGEQYF; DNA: TGCGCCAGCAGCTTGGGGGGCGAGCAGTACTTC
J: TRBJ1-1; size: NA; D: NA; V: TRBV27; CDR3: CASSFSSRGNMNTEAFF; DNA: TGTGCCAGCAGTTTCTCTTCTCGCGGAAACATGAACACTGAAGCTTTCTTT